This passage covers 5 T cell receptor beta chains from one sample sequenced in a study of blood T cell repertoires in COVID-19 (dated by TCRdb to 2020 to 2022). The library relied on the immunoSEQ multiplex PCR assay. What TCRdb holds here is the immuneACCESS table cut down to in-frame rearrangements. Part of the clones is not present; checked against another copy, under half of the missing clones reflect an unresolved V gene, and the others are unexplained. Counted in this sample were some 170,000 clones; more than 75% of them appeared once. The top ten clonotypes cover almost 8.5% of the sample. Sample: peripheral blood. These receptors were taken from a woman aged 70-85 years with acute or convalescent COVID-19.

This clone appeared a few times. This sequence joins TRBV19 and TRBJ1-1; D ambiguous. The CDR3 contains 12 residues. V lost 1 base and J lost 8, with 8 bases in between. The V gene's germline CDR1 is LNHDA and CDR2 SQIVND (reference sequence). Here the CDR3 reads CASSIGGQEAFF. Written as DNA, the CDR3 is TGTGCCAGTAGTATAGGAGGGCAGGAAGCTTTCTTT. Combining the CDR3 with reference TRBV19 and TRBJ1-1 gives the whole variable domain DGGITQSPKYLFRKEGQNVTLSCEQNLNHDAMYWYRQDPGQGLRLIYYSQIVNDFQKGDIAEGYSVSREKKESFPLTVTSAQKNPTAFYLCASSIGGQEAFFGQGTRLTVV.

V and J are TRBV13 and TRBJ1-1; 10 nucleotides line up with TRBD1. CDR1 is PRHDT and CDR2 is FYEKMQ in the germline V gene (reference sequence). J gave up 4 bases and V 4 bases, and 12 bases lay outside the gene matches. The CDR3 runs to 17 residues. CDR3 residues: CASSSTGGWSSGTEAFF. The CDR3 DNA sequence: TGTGCCAGCAGCTCGACAGGGGGCTGGTCCTCGGGCACTGAAGCTTTCTTT.

This clone was observed once. The chain employs TRBV4-1 and TRBJ2-2; D is perhaps TRBD1 (6 bases). V lost 3 bases and J 6 bases, leaving 17 bases between the germline ends. The CDR3 runs to 16 residues. The germline V gene has CDR1 MGHRA and CDR2 YSYEKL. This chain's CDR3 is CASSHEQGPRAGELFF. DNA of the CDR3: TGCGCCAGCAGCCATGAACAGGGTCCAAGGGCCGGGGAGCTGTTTTTT.

This chain links TRBV5-1 with TRBJ2-5; TRBD2 aligns across 9 bases. Germline CDR1 SGHRS, CDR2 YFSETQ. The CDR3 runs to 15 residues. Trimming cost V 6 bases and J 2 bases; bases outside gene matches: 8. CDR3 sequence: CASTTTSGTQETQYF. The CDR3 nucleotides read TGCGCCAGCACCACGACTAGCGGAACACAAGAGACCCAGTACTTC.

This chain joins TRBV4-1 and TRBJ2-2; 7 bases line up with TRBD2. V lost 1 base to trimming and J lost 8 bases; unmatched junction nucleotides: 7. The germline V gene encodes CDR1 MGHRA and CDR2 YSYEKL. The CDR3 totals 15 residues. CDR3 sequence reads: CASSQVRGFNGELFF. The CDR3 DNA reads TGCGCCAGCAGCCAAGTGCGGGGGTTTAATGGGGAGCTGTTTTTT.